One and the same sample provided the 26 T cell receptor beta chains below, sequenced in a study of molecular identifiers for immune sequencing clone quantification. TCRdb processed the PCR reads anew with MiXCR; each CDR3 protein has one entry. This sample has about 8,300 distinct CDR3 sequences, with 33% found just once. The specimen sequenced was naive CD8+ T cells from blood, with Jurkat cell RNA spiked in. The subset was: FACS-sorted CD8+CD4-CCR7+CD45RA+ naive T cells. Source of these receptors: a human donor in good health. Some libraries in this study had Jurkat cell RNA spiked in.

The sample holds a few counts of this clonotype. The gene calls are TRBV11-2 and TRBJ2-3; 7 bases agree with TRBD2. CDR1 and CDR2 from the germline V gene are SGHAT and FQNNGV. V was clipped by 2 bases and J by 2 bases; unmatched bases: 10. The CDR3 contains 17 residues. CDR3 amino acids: CASSLTFASGDTDTQYF. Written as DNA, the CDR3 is TGTGCCAGCAGCTTAACATTTGCTAGCGGAGACACAGATACGCAGTATTTT.

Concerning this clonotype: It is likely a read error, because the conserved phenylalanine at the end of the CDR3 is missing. CDR3 sequence: CASSLATGGAFTGAFL. The CDR3 region has the DNA TGTGCCAGCAGCTTAGCTACAGGGGGCGCGTTCACTGGAGCTTTCCTT. The chain combines TRBV7-6 with TRBJ1-1, with TRBD1 identical over 9 bases. Germline V gives CDR1 SGHVS, CDR2 FNYEAQ. The CDR3 extends over 16 amino acids.

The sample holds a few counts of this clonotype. CDR3 sequence reads: CSVEGMGPLYNEQFF. The CDR3 coding sequence is TGCAGCGTTGAAGGAATGGGACCTCTCTACAATGAGCAGTTCTTC. The V call is TRBV29-1, the J call TRBJ2-1; possibly TRBD1 or TRBD2 for D (5 bases each). Trimming removed 1 base at V and 3 bases at J, with 13 bases between. From germline, CDR1 is SQVTM and CDR2 ANQGSEA. This CDR3 contains 15 residues.

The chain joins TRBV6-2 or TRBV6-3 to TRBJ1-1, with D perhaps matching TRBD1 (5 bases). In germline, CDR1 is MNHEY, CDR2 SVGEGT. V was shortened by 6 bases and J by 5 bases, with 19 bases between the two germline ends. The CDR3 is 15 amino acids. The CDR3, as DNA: TGTGCCAGCAGATACCGATCCCCCGGGGGGACTGAAGCTTTCTTT. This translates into CASRYRSPGGTEAFF.

CDR3 region: CASSLEYGRGGNQPQHF. In DNA, the CDR3 is TGTGCCAGCAGTTTAGAATACGGCAGGGGAGGGAATCAGCCCCAGCATTTT. The chain links TRBV12-3 or TRBV12-4 to TRBJ1-5, with D perhaps TRBD1 (6 bases). The ends were cut back, 1 base at V and 4 bases at J, with 17 bases in the middle. CDR3 length: 17 residues.

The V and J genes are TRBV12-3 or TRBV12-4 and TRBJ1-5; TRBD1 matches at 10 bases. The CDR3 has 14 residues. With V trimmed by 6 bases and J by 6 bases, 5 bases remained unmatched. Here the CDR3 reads CASSQDRGGQPQHF. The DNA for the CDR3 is TGTGCCAGCAGCCAGGACAGGGGGGGTCAGCCCCAGCATTTT.

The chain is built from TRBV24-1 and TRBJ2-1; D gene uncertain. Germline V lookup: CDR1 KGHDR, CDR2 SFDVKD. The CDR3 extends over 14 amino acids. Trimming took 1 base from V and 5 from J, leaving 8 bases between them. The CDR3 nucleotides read TGTGCCACCAGTGATTTCCCGGCCCACAATGAGCAGTTCTTC. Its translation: CATSDFPAHNEQFF.

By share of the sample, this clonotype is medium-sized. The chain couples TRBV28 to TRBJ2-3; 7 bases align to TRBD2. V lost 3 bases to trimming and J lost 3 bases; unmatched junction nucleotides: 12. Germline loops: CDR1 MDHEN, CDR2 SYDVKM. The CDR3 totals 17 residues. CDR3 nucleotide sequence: TGTGCCAGCAGTTTCCCCGGGACTACGGGCACGACAGATACGCAGTATTTT. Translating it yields CASSFPGTTGTTDTQYF.

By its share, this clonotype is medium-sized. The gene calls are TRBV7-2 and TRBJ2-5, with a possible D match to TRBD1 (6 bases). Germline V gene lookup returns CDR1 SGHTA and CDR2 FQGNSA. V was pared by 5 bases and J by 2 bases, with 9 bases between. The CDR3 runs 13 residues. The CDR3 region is CASSPGVQETQYF. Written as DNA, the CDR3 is TGTGCCAGCAGCCCAGGGGTACAAGAGACCCAGTACTTC.

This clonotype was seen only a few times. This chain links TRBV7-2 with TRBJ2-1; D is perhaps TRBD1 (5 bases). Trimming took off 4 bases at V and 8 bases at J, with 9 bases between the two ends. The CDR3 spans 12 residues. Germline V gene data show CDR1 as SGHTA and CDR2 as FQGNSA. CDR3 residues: CASSWTWDEQFF. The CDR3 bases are TGTGCCAGCAGCTGGACATGGGATGAGCAGTTCTTC.

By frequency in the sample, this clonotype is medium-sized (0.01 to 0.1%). CDR3 loop: CASSPTGQGSYEQYF. CDR3 nucleotides: TGTGCCAGCAGCCCAACTGGACAGGGATCGTACGAGCAGTACTTC. The J gene is TRBJ2-7, the V gene TRBV7-6; 8 bases are shared with TRBD1. Losses at the gene ends were 5 bases for V and 4 bases for J; bases not matched to a gene: 10. CDR3 length: 15 amino acids. Germline CDR1 is SGHVS and CDR2 is FNYEAQ.

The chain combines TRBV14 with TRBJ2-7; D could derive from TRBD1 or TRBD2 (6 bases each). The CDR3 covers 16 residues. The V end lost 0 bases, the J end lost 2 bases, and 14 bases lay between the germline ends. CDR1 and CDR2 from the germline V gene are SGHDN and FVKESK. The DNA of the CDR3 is TGTGCCAGCAGCCAAGATTGGGGGGCTCACGCCTACGAGCAGTACTTC. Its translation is CASSQDWGAHAYEQYF.

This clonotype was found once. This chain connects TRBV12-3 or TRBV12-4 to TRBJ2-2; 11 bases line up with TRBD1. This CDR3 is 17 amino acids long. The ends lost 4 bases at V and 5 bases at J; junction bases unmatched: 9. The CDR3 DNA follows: TGTGCCAGCAGTTCTGGGACAGGGGGTTTGTTTACCGGGGAGCTGTTTTTT. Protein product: CASSSGTGGLFTGELFF.

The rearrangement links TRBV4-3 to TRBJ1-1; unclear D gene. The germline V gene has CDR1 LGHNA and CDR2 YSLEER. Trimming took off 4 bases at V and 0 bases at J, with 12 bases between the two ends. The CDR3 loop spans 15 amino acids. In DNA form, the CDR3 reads TGCGCCAGCAGCCCTAGAATCGACATGAACACTGAAGCTTTCTTT. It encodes CASSPRIDMNTEAFF.

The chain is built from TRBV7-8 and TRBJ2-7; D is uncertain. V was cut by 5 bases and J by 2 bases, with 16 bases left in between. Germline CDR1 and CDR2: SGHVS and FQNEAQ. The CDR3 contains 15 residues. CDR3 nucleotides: TGTGCCAGCAGCCCGGGTGGGTCCCCAGCCTACGAGCAGTACTTC. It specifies CASSPGGSPAYEQYF. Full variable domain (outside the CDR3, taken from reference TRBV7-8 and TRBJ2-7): GAGVSQSPRYKVAKRGQDVALRCDPISGHVSLFWYQQALGQGPEFLTYFQNEAQLDKSGLPSDRFFAERPEGSVSTLKIQRTQQEDSAVYLCASSPGGSPAYEQYFGPGTRLTVT.

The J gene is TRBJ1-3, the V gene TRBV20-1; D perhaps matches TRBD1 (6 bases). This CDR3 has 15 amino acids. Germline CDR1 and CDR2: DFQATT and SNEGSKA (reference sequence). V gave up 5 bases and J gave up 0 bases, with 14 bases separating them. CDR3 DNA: TGCAGTGCTCCGGGACACTCTTACTCTGGAAACACCATATATTTT. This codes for CSAPGHSYSGNTIYF.

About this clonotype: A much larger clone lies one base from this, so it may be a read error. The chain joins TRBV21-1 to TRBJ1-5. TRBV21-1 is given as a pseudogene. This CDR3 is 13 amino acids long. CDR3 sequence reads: CASSFQTQVPRHF. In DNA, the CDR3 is TGTGCCAGCAGCTTTCAGACTCAGGTACCCCGGCATTTT.

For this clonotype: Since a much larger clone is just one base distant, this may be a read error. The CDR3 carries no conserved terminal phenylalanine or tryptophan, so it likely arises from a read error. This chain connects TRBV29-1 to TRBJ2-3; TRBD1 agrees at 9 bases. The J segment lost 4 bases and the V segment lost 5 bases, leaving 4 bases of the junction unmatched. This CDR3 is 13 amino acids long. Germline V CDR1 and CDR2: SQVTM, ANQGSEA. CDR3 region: CSVRTGASDTQYL. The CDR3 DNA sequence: TGCAGCGTTAGGACAGGGGCCTCAGATACGCAGTATTTA.

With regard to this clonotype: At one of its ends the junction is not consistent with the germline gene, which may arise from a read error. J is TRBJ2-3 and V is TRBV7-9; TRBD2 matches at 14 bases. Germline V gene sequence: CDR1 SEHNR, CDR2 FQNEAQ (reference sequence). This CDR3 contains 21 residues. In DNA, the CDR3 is TGTGCCAGCAGCATCCCGACCGGGACTAGCGGGAGTTCGAGAGGTACAGAAACGCAGTATTTT. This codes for CASSIPTGTSGSSRGTETQYF.

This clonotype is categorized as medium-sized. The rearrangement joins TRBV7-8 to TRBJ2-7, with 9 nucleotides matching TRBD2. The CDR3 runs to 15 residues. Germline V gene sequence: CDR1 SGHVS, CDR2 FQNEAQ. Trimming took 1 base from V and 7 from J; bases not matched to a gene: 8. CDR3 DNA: TGTGCCAGCAGCTTAGTTAATAGCGGGGGTGCGGAGCAGTACTTC. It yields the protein CASSLVNSGGAEQYF. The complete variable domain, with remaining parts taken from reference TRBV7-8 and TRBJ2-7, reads GAGVSQSPRYKVAKRGQDVALRCDPISGHVSLFWYQQALGQGPEFLTYFQNEAQLDKSGLPSDRFFAERPEGSVSTLKIQRTQQEDSAVYLCASSLVNSGGAEQYFGPGTRLTVT.

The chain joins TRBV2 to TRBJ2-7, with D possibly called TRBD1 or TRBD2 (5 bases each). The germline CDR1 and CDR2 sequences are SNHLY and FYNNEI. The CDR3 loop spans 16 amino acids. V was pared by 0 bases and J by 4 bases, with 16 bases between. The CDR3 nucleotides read TGTGCCAGCAGTGAAGCGGTCGGGACCTCTCCTTACGAGCAGTACTTC. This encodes CASSEAVGTSPYEQYF.

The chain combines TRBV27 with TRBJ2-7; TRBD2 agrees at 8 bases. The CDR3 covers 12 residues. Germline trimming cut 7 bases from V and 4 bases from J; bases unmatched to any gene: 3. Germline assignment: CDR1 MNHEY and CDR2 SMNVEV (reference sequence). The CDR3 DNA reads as TGTGCCAGCATGTCTAGCGGGTACGAGCAGTACTTC. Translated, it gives CASMSSGYEQYF.

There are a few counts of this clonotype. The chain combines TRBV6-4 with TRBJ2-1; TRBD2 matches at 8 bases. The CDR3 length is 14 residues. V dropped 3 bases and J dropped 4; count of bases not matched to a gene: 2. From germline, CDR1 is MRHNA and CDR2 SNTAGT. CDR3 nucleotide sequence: TGTGCCAGCAGTGAATTAGCGGGATACAATGAGCAGTTCTTC. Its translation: CASSELAGYNEQFF.

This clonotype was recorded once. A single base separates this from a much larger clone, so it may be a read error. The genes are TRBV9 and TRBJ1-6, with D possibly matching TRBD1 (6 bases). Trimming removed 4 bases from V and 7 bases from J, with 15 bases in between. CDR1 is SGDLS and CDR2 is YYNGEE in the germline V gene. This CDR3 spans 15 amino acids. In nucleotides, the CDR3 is TGTGCCAGCAGCACCGCTAAGACAGGAAATTCACCCCTCCACTTT. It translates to CASSTAKTGNSPLHF.

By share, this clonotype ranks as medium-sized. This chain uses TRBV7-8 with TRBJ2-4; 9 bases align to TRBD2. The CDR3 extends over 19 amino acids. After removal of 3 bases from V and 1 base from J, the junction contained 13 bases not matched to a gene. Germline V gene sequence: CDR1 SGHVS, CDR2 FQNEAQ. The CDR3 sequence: CASSFAPGEREVAKNIQYF. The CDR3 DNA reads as TGTGCCAGCAGCTTCGCTCCGGGGGAGCGGGAGGTGGCCAAAAACATTCAGTACTTC.

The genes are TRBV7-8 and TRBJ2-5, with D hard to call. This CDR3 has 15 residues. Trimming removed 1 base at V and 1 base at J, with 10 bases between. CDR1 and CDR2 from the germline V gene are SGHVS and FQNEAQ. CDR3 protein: CASSLGRLTQETQYF. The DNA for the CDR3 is TGTGCCAGCAGCTTAGGGCGCCTCACCCAAGAGACCCAGTACTTC.